These 18 T cell receptor beta chains share one sample of origin, sequenced in a study of vaccination effects on CD4 cells after COVID-19. Their specific antigens are unknown. Within the ViraFEST assay, antigen-specific CD4+ T cells underwent expansion with viral peptide pools prior to sequencing. Isolation of CD4+ T cells took place after less than twelve days of culture. The vaccine given was either BNT162b2 or mRNA-1273, in two doses. Sequenced by immunoSEQ multiplex PCR; TCRdb stores in-frame clones only, minus some. The sample carries about 32,000 clones, 55% to 75% recorded once. Here the sequenced sample was CD4+ T cells from PBMCs cultured with HCoV-229E spike peptides, taken after COVID-19 vaccination. The receptors derive from a human donor who received a COVID-19 vaccine.

V usage is TRBV30 and J usage is TRBJ1-5; 7 bases match TRBD1. In germline, CDR1 is GTSNPN, CDR2 SVGIG (reference sequence). Germline trimming cut 5 bases from V and 6 bases from J; bases unmatched to any gene: 4. CDR3 size: 12 residues. The CDR3 nucleotides read TGTGCCTGGGACAGGGAGGGTCAGCCCCAGCATTTT. Residues: CAWDREGQPQHF.

The rearrangement links TRBV5-1 to TRBJ1-4; D uncertain. Germline-derived CDR1 and CDR2 are SGHRS and YFSETQ. The CDR3 runs 14 residues. V lost 0 bases and J lost 8, with 11 bases in between. This CDR3 is CASSLDILGEKLFF. DNA of the CDR3: TGCGCCAGCAGCTTGGACATTTTAGGGGAAAAACTGTTTTTT.

The rearrangement uses TRBV3-1 (or the pseudogene TRBV3-2) and TRBJ1-1; 7 nucleotides align to TRBD1. With V trimmed by 4 bases and J by 7 bases, 6 bases remained unmatched. The CDR3 length is 13 residues. The germline CDR1 and CDR2 sequences are LGHDT and YNNKEL (reference sequence). For the CDR3, the DNA is TGTGCCAGCAGCCTTCAGGGGGTCGTTGAAGCTTTCTTT. Translating it yields CASSLQGVVEAFF.

The chain carries TRBV6-5 and TRBJ2-1; maybe TRBD1 (6 bases). The CDR3 totals 12 residues. The germline V gene has CDR1 MNHEY and CDR2 SVGAGI. Trimming pared 6 bases from V and 3 bases from J, leaving 6 bases between. The CDR3 spells CASRTGYNEQFF. In DNA, the CDR3 is TGTGCCAGCAGGACAGGCTACAATGAGCAGTTCTTC.

This clone was detected a few times. This sequence joins TRBV3-1 (or the pseudogene TRBV3-2) and TRBJ1-5, with D hard to call. The V gene's germline CDR1 is LGHDT and CDR2 YNNKEL (reference sequence). The CDR3 runs to 13 residues. Between the trimmed V and J ends, which lost 5 bases and 0 bases, there was a span of 5 bases. The CDR3 sequence is CASSADSNQPQHF. CDR3 coding DNA: TGTGCCAGCAGCGCCGATAGCAATCAGCCCCAGCATTTT.

This clone occurred a few times. The rearrangement uses TRBV7-9 and TRBJ1-4; 9 bases are shared with TRBD1. Trimming removed 5 bases from V and 8 bases from J; junction bases left unmatched: 6. This CDR3 comprises 14 residues. Germline V lookup: CDR1 SEHNR, CDR2 FQNEAQ (reference sequence). The CDR3 region has the DNA TGTGCCAGCAGCGGGACAGGGCGACTAGAAAAACTGTTTTTT. This encodes CASSGTGRLEKLFF.

This rearrangement joins TRBV2 to TRBJ2-5, with a weak D call TRBD2 (6 bases). Trimming stripped 8 bases from V and 0 bases from J, with 7 bases between. The CDR3 is 12 residues long. Germline lookup yields CDR1 SNHLY and CDR2 FYNNEI. CDR3 region: CASLAYQETQYF. The CDR3 coding sequence is TGTGCCAGCCTAGCGTACCAAGAGACCCAGTACTTC. The full variable domain, completed using reference TRBV2 and TRBJ2-5, is EPEVTQTPSHQVTQMGQEVILRCVPISNHLYFYWYRQILGQKVEFLVSFYNNEISEKSEIFDDQFSVERPDGSNFTLKIRSTKLEDSAMYFCASLAYQETQYFGPGTRLLVL.

Only a few counts were recorded for this clone. The chain is built from TRBV7-9 and TRBJ1-1; 7 nucleotides align to TRBD1. CDR3 size: 15 residues. The germline V gene encodes CDR1 SEHNR and CDR2 FQNEAQ (reference sequence). Unmatched junction bases numbered 12, after V lost 11 bases and J lost 0 bases. DNA of the CDR3: TGTGCCGGAGACCGGGACAGTTTGATGAACACTGAAGCTTTCTTT. Its translation: CAGDRDSLMNTEAFF.

This clone is a singleton in its sample. The chain links TRBV6-5 to TRBJ1-2; 9 nucleotides line up with TRBD1. The germline gives CDR1 MNHEY, CDR2 SVGAGI. J lost 5 bases, V lost 6 bases, and 7 bases had no gene match. This CDR3 is built from 14 residues. The CDR3: CASSPDRGSYGYTF. DNA of the CDR3: TGTGCCAGCAGCCCCGACAGGGGGTCATATGGCTACACCTTC.

The chain has TRBV7-5 and TRBJ1-5; the DNA was not compared with TRBD1, the D call given in the table. TRBV7-5 is a pseudogene segment. The CDR3 sequence is 18 residues long. This CDR3 reads CVRSLRTGRVSSNQPQHF. CDR3 coding DNA: TGTGTCAGAAGCCTTCGGACAGGAAGGGTATCTAGCAATCAGCCCCAGCATTTT.

The rearrangement joins TRBV19 to TRBJ2-7; D remains unclear. The V end was cut by 4 bases, the J end by 3 bases, with 13 bases between. Looked up from germline, CDR1 is LNHDA and CDR2 is SQIVND (reference sequence). The CDR3 has 14 amino acids. DNA of the CDR3: TGTGCCAGTAGTAAACGTTCACCTCACTACGAGCAGTACTTC. Its protein is CASSKRSPHYEQYF.

Only a few counts were recorded for this clone. This chain uses TRBV2 with TRBJ1-2; 8 bases fit TRBD1. CDR1 SNHLY and CDR2 FYNNEI come from the germline V gene. This CDR3 has 13 residues. V gave up 9 bases and J gave up 4 bases; unmatched junction bases: 7. CDR3 nucleotide sequence: TGTGCCAGTCAACAGGGGGAAGGCTATGGCTACACCTTC. It yields the protein CASQQGEGYGYTF.

The chain links TRBV5-4 to TRBJ2-1, with D unclear. The germline V and J ends were trimmed by 0 bases and 3 bases, with 13 bases remaining between them. The germline CDR1 and CDR2 sequences are SGHNT and YYREEE (reference sequence). The CDR3 is made up of 16 amino acids. CDR3 in amino acids: CASSLESVSLYNEQFF. The DNA for the CDR3 is TGTGCCAGCAGCTTGGAGAGCGTCAGCCTCTACAATGAGCAGTTCTTC.

The chain employs TRBV5-1 and TRBJ2-7, with TRBD1 as a possible D gene (6 bases). Germline V gives CDR1 SGHRS, CDR2 YFSETQ. The CDR3 runs 14 residues. Trimming stripped 4 bases from V and 3 bases from J, with 14 bases between. The CDR3 here is CASSPLAGDYEQYF. CDR3 sequence (DNA): TGCGCCAGCAGCCCCCTGGCAGGGGACTACGAGCAGTACTTC.

The CDR3 coding sequence is TGTGCCAGCAGGGGACAGGTGATCGGCTACGAGCAGTACTTC. Translated: CASRGQVIGYEQYF. The chain carries TRBV11-2 and TRBJ2-7; 8 bases agree with TRBD1. The length of the CDR3 is 14 residues. Trimming at V came to 6 bases and at J to 3 bases, leaving 7 bases not matched to a gene. CDR1 is SGHAT, CDR2 FQNNGV, per germline.

V usage is TRBV29-1 and J usage is TRBJ1-5; D uncertain. The CDR3 is 13 amino acids. Germline V lookup: CDR1 SQVTM, CDR2 ANQGSEA. The V end lost 4 bases, the J end lost 3 bases, and 10 bases lay between the germline ends. CDR3 amino acids: CSVGVGTNQPQHF. CDR3 bases: TGCAGCGTTGGGGTAGGCACCAATCAGCCCCAGCATTTT.

The chain carries TRBV7-9 and TRBJ1-1, with 8 positions matching TRBD1. CDR3 size: 14 residues. CDR1 and CDR2 from the germline V gene are SEHNR and FQNEAQ (reference sequence). Germline trimming cut 1 base from V and 5 bases from J; bases unmatched to any gene: 3. CDR3 DNA: TGTGCCAGCAGCTTAGGCAGGGGGCGGACTGAAGCTTTCTTT. This codes for CASSLGRGRTEAFF.

In nucleotides, the CDR3 is TGTGCCACAGAAACTAGCGGGGGACTCACAGATACGCAGTATTTT. Translated, it gives CATETSGGLTDTQYF. The V call is TRBV6-5, the J call TRBJ2-3, with 11 bases identical to TRBD2. Germline CDR1 reads MNHEY; CDR2 reads SVGAGI. The V gene end was trimmed by 10 bases and the J gene end by 2 bases; junction bases not matched to a gene: 8. This CDR3 is 15 amino acids long.